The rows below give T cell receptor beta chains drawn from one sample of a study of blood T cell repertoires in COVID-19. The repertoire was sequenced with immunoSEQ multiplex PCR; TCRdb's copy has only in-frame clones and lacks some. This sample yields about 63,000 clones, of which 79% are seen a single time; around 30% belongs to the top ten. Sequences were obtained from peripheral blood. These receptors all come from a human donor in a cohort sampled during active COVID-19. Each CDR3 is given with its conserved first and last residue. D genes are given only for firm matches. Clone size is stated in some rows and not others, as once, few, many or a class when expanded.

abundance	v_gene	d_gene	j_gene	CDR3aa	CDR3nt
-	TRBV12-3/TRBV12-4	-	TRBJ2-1	CASSTGLPNEQFF	TGTGCCAGCAGCACGGGACTCCCCAATGAGCAGTTCTTC
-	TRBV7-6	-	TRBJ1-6	CASSLGGQGNSPLHF	TGTGCCAGCAGCTTAGGAGGCCAGGGAAATTCACCCCTCCACTTT
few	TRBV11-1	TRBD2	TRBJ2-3	CASSLPSGEDTQYF	TGTGCCAGCAGCTTACCCAGCGGGGAGGATACGCAGTATTTT
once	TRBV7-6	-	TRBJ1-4	CASRLTDTPGEKLFF	TGTGCCAGCAGACTCACGGACACGCCGGGCGAAAAACTGTTTTTT
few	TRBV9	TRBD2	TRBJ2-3	CASSAQRTSGRSADTQYF	TGTGCCAGCAGCGCCCAAAGGACTAGCGGGAGAAGCGCAGATACGCAGTATTTT
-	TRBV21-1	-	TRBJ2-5	CASTVRLAGVPLKETQYF	TGTGCCAGCACCGTTAGACTAGCGGGAGTGCCGCTGAAAGAGACCCAGTACTTC
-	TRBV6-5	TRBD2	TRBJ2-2	CASSQEPGLSGELFF	TGTGCCAGCAGTCAGGAACCGGGACTATCCGGGGAGCTGTTTTTT
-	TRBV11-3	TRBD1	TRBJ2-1	CASSSPAGTAYNEQFF	TGTGCCAGCAGCTCGCCCGCCGGGACAGCTTACAATGAGCAGTTCTTC
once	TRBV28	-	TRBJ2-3	CASSGGGSRTDTQYF	TGTGCCAGCAGCGGCGGCGGGTCCCGCACAGATACGCAGTATTTT
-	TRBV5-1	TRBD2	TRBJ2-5	CASSWTSMETQYF	TGCGCCAGCAGCTGGACTAGCATGGAGACCCAGTACTTC
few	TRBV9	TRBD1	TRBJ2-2	CASSLQGYTGELFF	TGTGCCAGCAGCTTACAGGGGTACACCGGGGAGCTGTTTTTT
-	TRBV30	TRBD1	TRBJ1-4	CAWSRGTGDEKLFF	TGTGCCTGGAGTCGGGGGACAGGGGATGAAAAACTGTTTTTT